The clone carrying this T cell receptor (beta chain) was recorded a few times. Its target is unknown. These data are taken from a study of T cells in localized non-small cell lung cancer. Study-wide findings and caveats: The appearance of a median approximately 57 of the top 100 tumor clones was seen in adjacent lung. Heterogeneity remains possible, as sequencing covered one tumor region only. Tumor trailed uninvolved adjacent lung in T cell clonality, which peaked there. Elevated circulating T cell density in blood was associated with longer overall survival.

Trimming took 3 bases from V and 4 from J, leaving 13 bases between them. Germline V CDR1 and CDR2: SGHNT, YENEEA. This CDR3 is 14 amino acids long. Sequencing used immunoSEQ multiplex PCR; TCRdb keeps in-frame clones, though not all of them. Of about 2,800 clones detected, about 20% appear once; the ten largest clones hold about 24%. The sample consisted of lung tumor tissue, taken before any cancer treatment. The source is a male donor older than 55 with stage II squamous cell lung carcinoma. The chain recombines TRBV11-3 with TRBJ2-7; maybe TRBD1 (5 bases). The CDR3: CASSLVVQGYEQYF. The CDR3 DNA follows: TGTGCCAGCAGCTTGGTGGTTCAGGGATACGAGCAGTACTTC.